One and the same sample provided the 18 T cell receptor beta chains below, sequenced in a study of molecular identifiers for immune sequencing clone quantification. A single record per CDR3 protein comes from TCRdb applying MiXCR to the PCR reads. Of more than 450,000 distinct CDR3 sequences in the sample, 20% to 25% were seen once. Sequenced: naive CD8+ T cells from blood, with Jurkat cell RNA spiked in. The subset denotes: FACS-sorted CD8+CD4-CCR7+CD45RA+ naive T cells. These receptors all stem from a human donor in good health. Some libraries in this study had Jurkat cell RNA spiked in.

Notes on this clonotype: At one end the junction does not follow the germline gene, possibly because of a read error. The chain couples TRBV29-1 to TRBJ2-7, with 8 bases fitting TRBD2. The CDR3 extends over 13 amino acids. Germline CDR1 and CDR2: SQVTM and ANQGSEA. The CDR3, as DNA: TGCGGCGTTGAAGAGGGGACTAGCTACGAGCAGTACTTC. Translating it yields CGVEEGTSYEQYF.

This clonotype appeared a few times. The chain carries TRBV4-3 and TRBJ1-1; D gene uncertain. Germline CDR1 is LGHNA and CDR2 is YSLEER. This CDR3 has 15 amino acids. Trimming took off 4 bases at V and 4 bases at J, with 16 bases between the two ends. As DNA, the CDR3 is TGCGCCAGCAGCCCCTGGTTCCGGGGAGGCACTGAAGCTTTCTTT. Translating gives CASSPWFRGGTEAFF.

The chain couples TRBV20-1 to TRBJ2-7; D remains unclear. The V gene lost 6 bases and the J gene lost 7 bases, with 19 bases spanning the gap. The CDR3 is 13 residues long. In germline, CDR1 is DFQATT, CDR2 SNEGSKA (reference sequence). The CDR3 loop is CSATPRPVWEQYF. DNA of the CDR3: TGCAGTGCGACCCCACGGCCGGTGTGGGAGCAGTACTTC.

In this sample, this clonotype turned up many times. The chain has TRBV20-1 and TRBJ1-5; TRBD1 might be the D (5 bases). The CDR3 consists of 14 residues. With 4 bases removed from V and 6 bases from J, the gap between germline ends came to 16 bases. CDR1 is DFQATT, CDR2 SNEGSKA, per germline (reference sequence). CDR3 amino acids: CSATEGRGSQPQHF. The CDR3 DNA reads TGCAGTGCTACAGAGGGTAGGGGAAGTCAGCCCCAGCATTTT.

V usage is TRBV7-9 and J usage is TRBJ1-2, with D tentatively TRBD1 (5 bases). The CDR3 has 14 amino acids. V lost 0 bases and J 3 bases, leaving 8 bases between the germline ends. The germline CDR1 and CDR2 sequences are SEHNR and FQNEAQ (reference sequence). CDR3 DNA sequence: TGTGCCAGCAGCTTAGCGGGGGAAGACTATGGCTACACCTTC. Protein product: CASSLAGEDYGYTF.

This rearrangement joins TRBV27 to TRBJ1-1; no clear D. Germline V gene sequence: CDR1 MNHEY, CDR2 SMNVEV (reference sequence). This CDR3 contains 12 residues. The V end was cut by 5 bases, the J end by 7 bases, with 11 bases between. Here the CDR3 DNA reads TGTGCCAGCAGTCGAGGGCCCGATGAAGCTTTCTTT. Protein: CASSRGPDEAFF.

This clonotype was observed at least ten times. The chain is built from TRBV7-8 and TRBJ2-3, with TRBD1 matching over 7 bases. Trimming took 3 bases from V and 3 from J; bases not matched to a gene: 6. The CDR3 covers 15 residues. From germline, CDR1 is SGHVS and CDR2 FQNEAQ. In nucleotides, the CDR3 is TGTGCCAGCAGCTTGACAGGGTTCGGGACAGATACGCAGTATTTT. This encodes CASSLTGFGTDTQYF.

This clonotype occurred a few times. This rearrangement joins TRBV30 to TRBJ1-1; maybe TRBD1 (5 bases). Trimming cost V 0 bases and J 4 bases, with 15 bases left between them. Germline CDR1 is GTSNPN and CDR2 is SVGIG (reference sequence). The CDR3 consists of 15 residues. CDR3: CAWSVGEGYFTEAFF. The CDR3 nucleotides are TGTGCCTGGAGTGTTGGTGAGGGGTATTTCACTGAAGCTTTCTTT. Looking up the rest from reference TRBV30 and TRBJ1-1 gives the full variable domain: SQTIHQWPATLVQPVGSPLSLECTVEGTSNPNLYWYRQAAGRGLQLLFYSVGIGQISSEVPQNLSASRPQDRQFILSSKKLLLSDSGFYLCAWSVGEGYFTEAFFGQGTRLTVV.

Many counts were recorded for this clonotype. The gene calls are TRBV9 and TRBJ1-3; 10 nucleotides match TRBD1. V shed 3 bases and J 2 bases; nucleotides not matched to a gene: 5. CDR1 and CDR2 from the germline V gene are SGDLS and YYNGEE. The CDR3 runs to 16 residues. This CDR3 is CASSETGTGAGNTIYF. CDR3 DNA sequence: TGTGCCAGCAGCGAGACCGGGACAGGGGCTGGAAACACCATATATTTT. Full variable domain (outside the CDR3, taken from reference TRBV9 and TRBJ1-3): DSGVTQTPKHLITATGQRVTLRCSPRSGDLSVYWYQQSLDQGLQFLIQYYNGEERAKGNILERFSAQQFPDLHSELNLSSLELGDSALYFCASSETGTGAGNTIYFGEGSWLTVV.

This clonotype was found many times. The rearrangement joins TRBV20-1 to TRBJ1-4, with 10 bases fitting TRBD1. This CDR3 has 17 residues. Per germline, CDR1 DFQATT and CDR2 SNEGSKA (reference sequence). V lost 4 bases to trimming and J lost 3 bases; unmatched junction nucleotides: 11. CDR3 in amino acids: CSAIGTGAIRANEKLFF. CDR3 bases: TGCAGTGCTATTGGGACAGGGGCCATTAGGGCTAATGAAAAACTGTTTTTT.

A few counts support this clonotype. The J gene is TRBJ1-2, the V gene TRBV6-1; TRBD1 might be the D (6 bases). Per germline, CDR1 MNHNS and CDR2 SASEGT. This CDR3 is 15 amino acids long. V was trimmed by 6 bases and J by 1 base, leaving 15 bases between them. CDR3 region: CASSPRTDLNYGYTF. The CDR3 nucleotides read TGTGCCAGCAGCCCCAGGACAGACCTTAACTATGGCTACACCTTC.

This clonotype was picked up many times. The CDR3 spells CAWRGLADNEQFF. The CDR3 region has the DNA TGTGCCTGGAGGGGACTAGCGGACAATGAGCAGTTCTTC. The V gene is TRBV30, the J gene TRBJ2-1; 11 nucleotides match TRBD2. With V trimmed by 3 bases and J by 5 bases, 0 bases remained unmatched. The CDR3 sequence is 13 residues long. Germline assignment: CDR1 GTSNPN and CDR2 SVGIG (reference sequence).

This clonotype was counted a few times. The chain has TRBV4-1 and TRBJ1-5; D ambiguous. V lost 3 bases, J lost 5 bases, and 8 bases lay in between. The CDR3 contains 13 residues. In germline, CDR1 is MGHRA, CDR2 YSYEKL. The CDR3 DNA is TGCGCCAGCAGCCAGCCTGGGGATCAGCCCCAGCATTTT. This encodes CASSQPGDQPQHF.

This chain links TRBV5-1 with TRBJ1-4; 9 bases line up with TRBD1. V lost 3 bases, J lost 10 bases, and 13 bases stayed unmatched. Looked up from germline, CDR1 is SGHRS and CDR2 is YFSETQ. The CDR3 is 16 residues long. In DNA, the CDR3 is TGCGCCAGCAGCTCGGGACAGGGTAGGGGCTTCGGAAAACTGTTTTTT. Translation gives CASSSGQGRGFGKLFF.

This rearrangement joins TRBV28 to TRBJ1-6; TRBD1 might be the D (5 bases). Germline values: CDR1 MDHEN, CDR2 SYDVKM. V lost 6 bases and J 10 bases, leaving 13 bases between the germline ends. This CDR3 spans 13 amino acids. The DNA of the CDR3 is TGTGCCAGCAGCATCTCGGGGCGCTCACCCCTCCACTTT. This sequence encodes CASSISGRSPLHF.

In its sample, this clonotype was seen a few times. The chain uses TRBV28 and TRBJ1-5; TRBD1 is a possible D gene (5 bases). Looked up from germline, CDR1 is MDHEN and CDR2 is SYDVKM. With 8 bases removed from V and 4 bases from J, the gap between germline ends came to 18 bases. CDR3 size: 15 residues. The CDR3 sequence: CASGFSGGGNQPQHF. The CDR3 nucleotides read TGTGCCAGCGGGTTCTCCGGGGGGGGGAATCAGCCCCAGCATTTT.

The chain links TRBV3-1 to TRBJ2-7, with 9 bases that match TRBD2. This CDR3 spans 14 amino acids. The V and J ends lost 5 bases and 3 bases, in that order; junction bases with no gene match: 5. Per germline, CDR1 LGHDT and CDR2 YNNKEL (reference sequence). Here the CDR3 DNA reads TGTGCCAGCAGCGGGACTAGCTGGGACTACGAGCAGTACTTC. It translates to CASSGTSWDYEQYF.

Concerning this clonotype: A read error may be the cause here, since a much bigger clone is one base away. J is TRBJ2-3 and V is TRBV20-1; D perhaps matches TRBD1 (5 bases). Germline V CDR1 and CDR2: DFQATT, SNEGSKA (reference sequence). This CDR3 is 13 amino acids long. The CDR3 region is CSAYPTGTGTQYF. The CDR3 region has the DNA TGCAGTGCTTACCCGACTGGTACAGGTACGCAGTATTTT.